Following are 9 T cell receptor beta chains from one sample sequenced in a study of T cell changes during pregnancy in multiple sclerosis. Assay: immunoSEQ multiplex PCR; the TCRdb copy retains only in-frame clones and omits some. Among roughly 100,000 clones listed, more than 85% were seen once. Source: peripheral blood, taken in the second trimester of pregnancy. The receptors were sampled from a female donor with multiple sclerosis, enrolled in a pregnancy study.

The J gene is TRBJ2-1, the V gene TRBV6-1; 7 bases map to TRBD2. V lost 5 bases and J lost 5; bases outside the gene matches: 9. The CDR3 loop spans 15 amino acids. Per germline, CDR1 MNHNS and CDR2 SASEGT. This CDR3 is CASSPTSWGDNEQFF. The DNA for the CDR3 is TGTGCCAGCAGTCCGACTAGCTGGGGTGACAATGAGCAGTTCTTC.

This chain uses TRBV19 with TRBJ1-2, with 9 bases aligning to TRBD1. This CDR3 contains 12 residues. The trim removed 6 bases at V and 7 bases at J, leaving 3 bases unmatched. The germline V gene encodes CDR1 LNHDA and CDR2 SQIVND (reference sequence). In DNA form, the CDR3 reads TGTGCCAGTAGAGGGACAGGGATTGGCTACACCTTC. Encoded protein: CASRGTGIGYTF.

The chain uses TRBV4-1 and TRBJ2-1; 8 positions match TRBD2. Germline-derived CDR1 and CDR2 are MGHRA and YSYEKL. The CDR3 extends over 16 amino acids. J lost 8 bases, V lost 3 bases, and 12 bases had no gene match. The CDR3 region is CASSHGGRKGRDEQFF. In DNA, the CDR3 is TGCGCCAGCAGCCATGGCGGGAGGAAGGGGCGGGATGAGCAGTTCTTC.

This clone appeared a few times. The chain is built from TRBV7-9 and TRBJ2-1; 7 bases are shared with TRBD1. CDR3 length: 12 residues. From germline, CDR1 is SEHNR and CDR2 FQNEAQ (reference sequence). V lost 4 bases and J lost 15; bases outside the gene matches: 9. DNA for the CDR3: TGTGCCAGCAGCTCAATGACAGGGAAACGGTTCTTC. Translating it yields CASSSMTGKRFF.

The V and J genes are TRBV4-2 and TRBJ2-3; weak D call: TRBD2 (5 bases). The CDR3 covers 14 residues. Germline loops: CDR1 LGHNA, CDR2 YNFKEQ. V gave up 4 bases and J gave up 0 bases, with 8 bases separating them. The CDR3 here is CASSLGVSTDTQYF. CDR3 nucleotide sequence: TGTGCCAGCAGCCTGGGAGTAAGCACAGATACGCAGTATTTT.

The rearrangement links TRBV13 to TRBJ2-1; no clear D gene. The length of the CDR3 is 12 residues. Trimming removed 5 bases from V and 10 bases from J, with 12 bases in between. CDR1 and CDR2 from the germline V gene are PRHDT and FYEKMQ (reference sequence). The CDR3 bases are TGTGCCAGCAGCCCCTCTTCTAGGGAGCAGTTCTTC. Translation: CASSPSSREQFF.

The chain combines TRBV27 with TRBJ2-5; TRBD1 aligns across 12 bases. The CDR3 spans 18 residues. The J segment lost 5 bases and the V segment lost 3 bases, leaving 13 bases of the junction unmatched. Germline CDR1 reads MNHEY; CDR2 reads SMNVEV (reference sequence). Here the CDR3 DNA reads TGTGCCAGCAGTTTGGCTAGGGCCGGGACAGGGGGCTTTGAGACCCAGTACTTC. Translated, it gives CASSLARAGTGGFETQYF.

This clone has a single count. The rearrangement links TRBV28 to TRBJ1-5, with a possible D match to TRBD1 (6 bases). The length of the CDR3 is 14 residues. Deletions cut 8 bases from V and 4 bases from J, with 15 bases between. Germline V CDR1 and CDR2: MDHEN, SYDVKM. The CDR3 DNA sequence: TGTGCCAGCTGGGGGGGCAGCCGGAATCAGCCCCAGCATTTT. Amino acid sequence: CASWGGSRNQPQHF. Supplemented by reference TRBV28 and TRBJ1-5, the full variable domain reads DVKVTQSSRYLVKRTGEKVFLECVQDMDHENMFWYRQDPGLGLRLIYFSYDVKMKEKGDIPEGYSVSREKKERFSLILESASTNQTSMYLCASWGGSRNQPQHFGDGTRLSIL.

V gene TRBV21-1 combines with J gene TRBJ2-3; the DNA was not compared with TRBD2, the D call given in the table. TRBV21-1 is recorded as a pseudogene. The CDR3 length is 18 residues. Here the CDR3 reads CASSKGKQLAGMADTQYF. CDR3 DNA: TGTGCCAGCAGCAAAGGGAAGCAGCTAGCGGGAATGGCAGATACGCAGTATTTT.